Sequencing of this T cell receptor (beta chain) was carried out in a study of blood T cell repertoires in COVID-19. The CDR3 consists of 13 residues. Between the trimmed V and J ends, which lost 7 bases and 7 bases, there was a span of 16 bases. Germline V gives CDR1 LGHDT, CDR2 YNNKEL (reference sequence). The participants were between about 18 and 90 years old and came from roughly 24 US areas. This table comes from immunoSEQ multiplex PCR, and its TCRdb copy is limited to in-frame clones, with some not included. The data hold over 250,000 clones, with 88% observed a single time. The gene calls are TRBV3-1 (or the pseudogene TRBV3-2) and TRBJ1-1, with D possibly being TRBD1 (5 bases). Sequenced: PBMCs or T cells enriched from blood (not recorded which). This receptor was identified in an older woman in a cohort exposed to, infected with or recovered from COVID-19 (not recorded which). The CDR3, as DNA: TGTGCCAGCACCGGACAAAGAACGGGTGAAGCTTTCTTT. Amino acid sequence: CASTGQRTGEAFF.